The rows below give T cell receptor beta chains drawn from one sample of a study of cytomegalovirus exposure and HLA in healthy donors. Only in-frame clones appear in the TCRdb table, and some are missing; sequencing was by immunoSEQ multiplex PCR. Of some 150,000 clones detected, around 90% appear once; the ten largest clones hold 3.3%. Sequencing was carried out using PBMCs. The receptor set was obtained from a woman aged 18 to 35 in good health and CMV-seropositive. CDR3s include the opening cysteine and the closing phenylalanine or tryptophan. Each record gives: J gene, V gene, clone size, D gene, CDR3 protein, CDR3 DNA. A D gene is named only where the DNA matches it firmly. Clone size is stated in some rows and not others, as once, few, many or a class when expanded.

TRBJ2-1,TRBV29-1,once,TRBD2,CSVIAGGPNNEQFF,TGCAGCGTTATAGCGGGAGGGCCCAACAATGAGCAGTTCTTC
TRBJ1-1,TRBV9,once,.,CASSVGGINTEAFF,TGTGCCAGCAGCGTAGGAGGGATAAACACTGAAGCTTTCTTT
TRBJ2-7,TRBV11-2,.,.,CASSLGGTLIYEQYF,TGTGCCAGCAGCTTAGGGGGGACACTAATTTACGAGCAGTACTTC
TRBJ1-2,TRBV6-1,.,TRBD1,CASRWDRIDASGYTF,TGTGCCAGCAGGTGGGACAGAATCGACGCGAGTGGCTACACCTTC
TRBJ1-2,TRBV16,.,.,CASSQGGANYGYTF,TGTGCCAGCAGCCAAGGGGGCGCCAACTATGGCTACACCTTC
TRBJ2-1,TRBV2,.,TRBD2,CASSETSQNYNEQFF,TGTGCCAGCAGTGAGACTAGCCAGAACTACAATGAGCAGTTCTTC
TRBJ2-1,TRBV29-1,.,TRBD2,CSVELPSGNNEQFF,TGCAGCGTTGAATTGCCTAGCGGGAACAATGAGCAGTTCTTC
TRBJ2-1,TRBV7-2,.,.,CASSLIFGDEQFF,TGTGCCAGCAGCTTAATATTCGGGGATGAGCAGTTCTTC
TRBJ2-1,TRBV7-2,.,TRBD2,CASSLTSGSTAEQFF,TGTGCCAGCAGCTTGACTAGCGGGAGCACGGCTGAGCAGTTCTTC
TRBJ2-7,TRBV29-1,.,.,CSVLESYEQYF,TGCAGCGTTCTGGAGAGCTACGAGCAGTACTTC
TRBJ1-1,TRBV11-2,.,.,CASNFEAFF,TGTGCCAGTAACTTTGAAGCTTTCTTT
TRBJ2-7,TRBV28,many,TRBD2,CASSAGVGLAISSSYEQYF,TGTGCCAGCAGTGCCGGGGTGGGACTAGCAATCTCCTCCTCCTACGAGCAGTACTTC
TRBJ2-7,TRBV6-1,.,.,CASISSYEQYF,TGTGCCAGCATTTCCAGCTACGAGCAGTACTTC
TRBJ1-3,TRBV27,.,.,CASSFREGDTIYF,TGTGCCAGCAGTTTCCGGGAGGGAGACACCATATATTTT
TRBJ2-3,TRBV4-1,.,.,CASSPKMGPWSGSTTTDTQYF,TGCGCCAGCAGCCCCAAGATGGGCCCGTGGTCCGGATCTACAACCACAGATACGCAGTATTTT
TRBJ2-7,TRBV10-3,once,.,CAIRGTQSYEQYF,TGTGCCATCCGAGGGACACAATCTTACGAGCAGTACTTC
TRBJ2-2,TRBV10-1,.,TRBD2,CASSDVSGSNTGELFF,TGCGCCAGCAGTGACGTTAGCGGGAGTAACACCGGGGAGCTGTTTTTT
TRBJ2-5,TRBV6-1,.,.,CAIHPRVGETQYF,TGTGCCATCCATCCCAGGGTTGGGGAGACCCAGTACTTC
TRBJ2-2,TRBV4-2,.,.,CASSQDVGGNTGELFF,TGTGCCAGCAGCCAAGATGTAGGGGGTAACACCGGGGAGCTGTTTTTT
TRBJ2-2,TRBV7-3,.,.,CASSLTLTSTNTGELFF,TGTGCCAGCAGCTTAACGTTAACTAGCACGAACACCGGGGAGCTGTTTTTT
TRBJ2-7,TRBV5-1,.,TRBD1,CASSSGAQGAFIYEQYF,TGCGCCAGCAGCTCAGGGGCCCAGGGGGCTTTCATCTACGAGCAGTACTTC
TRBJ2-7,TRBV14,.,TRBD2,CASSQRIANGTSGRRAYEQYF,TGTGCCAGCAGCCAAAGGATTGCAAATGGGACTAGCGGGAGAAGGGCCTACGAGCAGTACTTC
TRBJ2-7,TRBV4-1,.,.,CASSQTGSPLYEQYF,TGCGCCAGCAGCCAAACCGGGAGCCCCCTCTACGAGCAGTACTTC
TRBJ2-1,TRBV5-1,.,.,CASSLEGGNNEQFF,TGCGCCAGCAGCTTGGAGGGGGGGAACAATGAGCAGTTCTTC
TRBJ2-1,TRBV14,.,TRBD1,CASSQGEGDRTYNEQFF,TGTGCCAGCAGCCAAGGCGAAGGGGACAGGACCTACAATGAGCAGTTCTTC
TRBJ2-7,TRBV6-6,.,.,CASSYLGAGSEQYF,TGTGCCAGCAGTTACCTGGGCGCAGGCAGCGAGCAGTACTTC
TRBJ2-1,TRBV18,.,.,CASSVANEQFF,TGTGCCAGCTCTGTGGCAAATGAGCAGTTCTTC
TRBJ2-6,TRBV11-3,.,.,CASSLLLTGANVLTF,TGTGCCAGCAGCTTACTTCTAACTGGGGCCAACGTCCTGACTTTC
TRBJ1-5,TRBV11-3,once,.,CASSMDNYQPQHF,TGTGCCAGCAGCATGGACAACTATCAGCCCCAGCATTTT
TRBJ2-7,TRBV9,.,TRBD1,CASSRGQGSHEQYF,TGTGCCAGCAGCAGGGGACAGGGAAGTCACGAGCAGTACTTC
TRBJ1-5,TRBV19,.,TRBD1,CASRIPTGTGGSSNQPQHF,TGTGCCAGTAGGATCCCCACCGGGACAGGGGGGTCGAGCAATCAGCCCCAGCATTTT
TRBJ1-1,TRBV7-9,once,.,CASSNRRGYTEAFF,TGTGCCAGCAGCAACCGGAGGGGTTACACTGAAGCTTTCTTT
TRBJ1-4,TRBV2,.,.,CASSGSRQRNEKLFF,TGTGCCAGCAGCGGCTCGCGACAGAGGAATGAAAAACTGTTTTTT
TRBJ2-3,TRBV6-5,once,.,CAREGIMADTQYF,TGTGCCAGGGAGGGTATTATGGCAGATACGCAGTATTTT
TRBJ2-1,TRBV10-3,.,TRBD2,CAIRPSGTSAHNEQFF,TGTGCCATCAGACCCTCCGGGACTAGCGCCCACAATGAGCAGTTCTTC
TRBJ1-3,TRBV6-5,.,.,CASSYGRFIAGNTIYF,TGTGCCAGCAGTTACGGCAGGTTTATAGCTGGAAACACCATATATTTT
TRBJ2-3,TRBV30,.,.,CAWNKKDKGSDTQYF,TGTGCCTGGAACAAAAAGGACAAGGGATCAGATACGCAGTATTTT
TRBJ2-7,TRBV14,.,TRBD2,CASSPPSGRPNEQYF,TGTGCCAGCAGCCCCCCTAGCGGGAGGCCCAACGAGCAGTACTTC
TRBJ1-2,TRBV5-5,.,.,CASSLVLQGRDYGYTF,TGTGCCAGCAGCTTGGTCTTACAGGGAAGGGACTATGGCTACACCTTC
TRBJ1-2,TRBV6-5,few,.,CASTPAGGARGYTF,TGTGCCAGCACCCCCGCGGGGGGCGCGAGGGGCTACACCTTC
TRBJ2-7,TRBV4-1,.,TRBD2,CASSQDSLAGLAYEQYF,TGCGCCAGCAGCCAAGATAGCCTAGCGGGGTTAGCCTACGAGCAGTACTTC
TRBJ2-7,TRBV29-1,.,TRBD2,CSVGGLGTSGSEQYF,TGCAGCGTTGGGGGTCTTGGGACTAGCGGGAGCGAGCAGTACTTC
TRBJ2-1,TRBV5-6,once,.,CASSAPYGSSYNEQFF,TGTGCCAGCAGCGCCCCTTACGGGAGCTCCTACAATGAGCAGTTCTTC
TRBJ2-7,TRBV14,.,.,CASSQQAGAYEQYF,TGTGCCAGCAGCCAGCAAGCGGGCGCCTACGAGCAGTACTTC
TRBJ2-2,TRBV6-6,once,TRBD1,CASRRQGANGELFF,TGTGCCAGCAGAAGACAGGGGGCGAACGGGGAGCTGTTTTTT
TRBJ2-1,TRBV11-3,.,.,CASSSTGLHNEQFF,TGTGCCAGCAGCTCAACGGGACTCCATAATGAGCAGTTCTTC
TRBJ2-2,TRBV5-1,once,.,CASSLERVGTGELFF,TGCGCCAGCAGCTTGGAGAGGGTAGGCACCGGGGAGCTGTTTTTT
TRBJ2-7,TRBV7-2,once,.,CASSLVTGPSYEQYF,TGTGCCAGCAGCTTAGTTACAGGGCCGTCCTACGAGCAGTACTTC